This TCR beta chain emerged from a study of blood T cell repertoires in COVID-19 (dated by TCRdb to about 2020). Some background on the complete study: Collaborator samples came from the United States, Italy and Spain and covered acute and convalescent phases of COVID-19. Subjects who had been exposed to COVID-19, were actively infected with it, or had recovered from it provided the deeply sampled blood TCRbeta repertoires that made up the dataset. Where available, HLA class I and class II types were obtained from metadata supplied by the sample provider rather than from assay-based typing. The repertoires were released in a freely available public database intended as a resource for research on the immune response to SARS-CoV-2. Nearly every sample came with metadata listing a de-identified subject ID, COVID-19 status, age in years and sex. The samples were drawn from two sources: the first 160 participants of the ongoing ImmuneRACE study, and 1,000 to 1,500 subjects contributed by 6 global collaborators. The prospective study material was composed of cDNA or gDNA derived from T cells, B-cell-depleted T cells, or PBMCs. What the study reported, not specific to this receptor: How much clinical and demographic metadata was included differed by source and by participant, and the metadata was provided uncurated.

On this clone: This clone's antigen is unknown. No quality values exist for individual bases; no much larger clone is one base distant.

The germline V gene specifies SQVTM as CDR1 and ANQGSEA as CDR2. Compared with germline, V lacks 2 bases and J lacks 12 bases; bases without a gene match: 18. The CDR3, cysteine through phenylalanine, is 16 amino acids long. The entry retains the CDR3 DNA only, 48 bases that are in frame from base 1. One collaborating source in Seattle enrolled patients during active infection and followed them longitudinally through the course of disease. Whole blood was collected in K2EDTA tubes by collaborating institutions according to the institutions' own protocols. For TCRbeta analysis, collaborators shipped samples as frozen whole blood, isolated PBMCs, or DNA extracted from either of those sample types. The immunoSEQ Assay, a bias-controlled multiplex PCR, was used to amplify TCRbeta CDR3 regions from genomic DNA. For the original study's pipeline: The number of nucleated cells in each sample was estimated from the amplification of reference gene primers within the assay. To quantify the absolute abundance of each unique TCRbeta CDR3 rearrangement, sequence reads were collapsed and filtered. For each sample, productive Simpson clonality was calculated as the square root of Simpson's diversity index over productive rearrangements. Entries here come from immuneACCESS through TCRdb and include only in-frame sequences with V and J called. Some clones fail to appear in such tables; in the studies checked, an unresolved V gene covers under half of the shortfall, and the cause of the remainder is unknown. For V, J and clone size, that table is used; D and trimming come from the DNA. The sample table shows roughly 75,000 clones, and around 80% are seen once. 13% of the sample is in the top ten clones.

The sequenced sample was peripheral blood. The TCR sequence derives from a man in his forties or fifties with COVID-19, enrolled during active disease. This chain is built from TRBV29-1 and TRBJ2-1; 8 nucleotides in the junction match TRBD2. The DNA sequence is TGCAGCGTTGAATATTCAGTAGCGGGACACCTTAACCCGCAGTTCTTC. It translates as CSVEYSVAGHLNPQFF.